Listed here are 21 T cell receptor beta chains from one sample, sequenced in a study of technical replicates of blood from four donors. Data came from immunoSEQ multiplex PCR; TCRdb stores just in-frame clones and leaves some out. The data contain some 80,000 clones, 96% of them singletons. The material sequenced was T cells isolated from PBMCs. The receptors originated from a human donor in good health.

The rearrangement uses TRBV9 and TRBJ1-5; the D gene is possibly TRBD1 (6 bases). The germline V gene encodes CDR1 SGDLS and CDR2 YYNGEE. The CDR3 contains 15 residues. Deletions cut 4 bases from V and 2 bases from J, with 13 bases between. CDR3 bases: TGTGCCAGCAGCCCCCAGGGGCGGGGCAATCAGCCCCAGCATTTT. Its translation: CASSPQGRGNQPQHF.

The rearrangement joins TRBV7-2 to TRBJ1-4; 8 bases are shared with TRBD1. This CDR3 contains 15 residues. The junction had 6 bases not matched to a gene; V was cut back by 1 base and J by 8 bases. The germline CDR1 and CDR2 sequences are SGHTA and FQGNSA. The CDR3 spells CASSLGGQGWEKLFF. Here the CDR3 DNA reads TGTGCCAGCAGCTTAGGTGGACAGGGTTGGGAAAAACTGTTTTTT.

V and J are TRBV15 and TRBJ2-2; TRBD1 matches at 8 bases. Germline assignment: CDR1 LNHNV and CDR2 YYDKDF (reference sequence). V gave up 0 bases and J gave up 4 bases; unmatched junction bases: 7. CDR3 size: 17 residues. CDR3 nucleotide sequence: TGTGCCACCAGCAGAGATTTACAGGGGGGCGGCACCGGGGAGCTGTTTTTT. It is translated as CATSRDLQGGGTGELFF.

This chain joins TRBV4-3 and TRBJ2-3; the D is unclear. Germline V gene data show CDR1 as LGHNA and CDR2 as YSLEER. CDR3 length: 13 amino acids. Trimming shortened V by 2 bases and J by 0 bases, and 3 bases separated the two germline ends. The CDR3 DNA follows: TGCGCCAGCAGCCAACCTAGCACAGATACGCAGTATTTT. The encoded protein is CASSQPSTDTQYF.

The chain recombines TRBV27 with TRBJ1-5; perhaps TRBD1 as D (5 bases). The CDR3 has 16 residues. Germline assignment: CDR1 MNHEY and CDR2 SMNVEV (reference sequence). V shed 5 bases and J shed 3 bases, with 17 bases lying between them. This CDR3 is CASSPSTGLANQPQHF. The CDR3, as DNA: TGTGCCAGCAGTCCATCGACGGGACTAGCCAATCAGCCCCAGCATTTT.

The V call is TRBV28, the J call TRBJ1-1, with D unresolved. Germline V lookup: CDR1 MDHEN, CDR2 SYDVKM. The CDR3 covers 11 residues. The V end was cut by 6 bases, the J end by 11 bases, with 13 bases between. The CDR3 DNA follows: TGTGCCAGCAGCGCTCATCCCGGGGCTTTCTTT. Protein sequence: CASSAHPGAFF.

The J gene is TRBJ2-7, the V gene TRBV7-9, with 7 nucleotides matching TRBD1. The germline CDR1 and CDR2 sequences are SEHNR and FQNEAQ (reference sequence). V lost 2 bases to trimming and J lost 1 base; unmatched junction nucleotides: 5. The CDR3 sequence is 15 residues long. CDR3 DNA: TGTGCCAGCAGCTTATCCACCAGGGGGTCCTACGAGCAGTACTTC. Translated, it gives CASSLSTRGSYEQYF.

This clone was seen once. This chain connects TRBV7-2 to TRBJ2-5; D gene uncertain. The CDR3 covers 11 residues. V gave up 3 bases and J gave up 3 bases, with 2 bases separating them. Germline V lookup: CDR1 SGHTA, CDR2 FQGNSA. In nucleotides, the CDR3 is TGTGCCAGCAGCTTTAAAGAGACCCAGTACTTC. It specifies CASSFKETQYF.

The chain has TRBV6-5 and TRBJ2-7, with D perhaps TRBD2 (7 bases). Germline V gene data show CDR1 as MNHEY and CDR2 as SVGAGI. V was pared by 5 bases and J by 0 bases, with 11 bases between. This CDR3 has 14 amino acids. The CDR3 nucleotides are TGTGCCAGCAGTCGACGGGGGGCCTCCTACGAGCAGTACTTC. Translating it yields CASSRRGASYEQYF.

CDR3 sequence: CPAGRIHEQYF. The CDR3 DNA follows: TGCCCCGCCGGGAGAATCCACGAGCAGTACTTC. The chain employs TRBV20-1 and TRBJ2-7, with a possible D match to TRBD2 (6 bases). This CDR3 has 11 residues. CDR1 and CDR2 (germline): DFQATT, SNEGSKA (reference sequence).

The chain couples TRBV4-1 to TRBJ1-2; 8 nucleotides align to TRBD1. This CDR3 has 16 amino acids. V shed 0 bases, J shed 2 bases, and the junction held 5 bases outside the gene matches. Per the germline V gene, CDR1 is MGHRA and CDR2 is YSYEKL. CDR3 bases: TGCGCCAGCAGCCAAGAACCGGGACAGGTGAACTATGGCTACACCTTC. This gives the protein CASSQEPGQVNYGYTF.

J is TRBJ2-7 and V is TRBV6-1, with 8 nucleotides matching TRBD2. The CDR3 totals 13 residues. CDR1 is MNHNS, CDR2 SASEGT, per germline. V was pared by 10 bases and J by 3 bases, with 8 bases of the junction left unmatched. CDR3 coding DNA: TGTGCCAACAGCGCGGGGGGCGACTACGAGCAGTACTTC. Translated, it gives CANSAGGDYEQYF.

The chain is built from TRBV6-5 and TRBJ2-2; 7 bases align to TRBD1. Per germline, CDR1 MNHEY and CDR2 SVGAGI. With V trimmed by 6 bases and J by 5 bases, 9 bases remained unmatched. The CDR3 is made up of 15 amino acids. The CDR3 spells CASSLTRDSTGELFF. CDR3 nucleotides: TGTGCCAGCAGCCTCACCCGGGACAGTACCGGGGAGCTGTTTTTT.

The chain employs TRBV27 and TRBJ1-5, with D possibly matching TRBD1 (6 bases). V was pared by 0 bases and J by 6 bases, with 12 bases between. Germline values: CDR1 MNHEY, CDR2 SMNVEV (reference sequence). The CDR3 consists of 15 residues. The DNA for the CDR3 is TGTGCCAGCAGTTTATCGGCGGGGGCCAGTCAGCCCCAGCATTTT. This codes for CASSLSAGASQPQHF.

The chain has TRBV6-5 and TRBJ2-2; 9 bases fit TRBD1. The germline CDR1 and CDR2 sequences are MNHEY and SVGAGI. Trimming took 4 bases from V and 4 from J; bases not matched to a gene: 4. There are 15 residues in the CDR3. CDR3 loop: CASSWDRAVTGELFF. The CDR3 DNA is TGTGCCAGCAGTTGGGACAGGGCGGTCACCGGGGAGCTGTTTTTT.

This rearrangement joins TRBV28 to TRBJ2-5; 10 positions match TRBD1. The junction had 10 bases not matched to a gene; V was cut back by 7 bases and J by 5 bases. CDR3 length: 15 amino acids. Germline values: CDR1 MDHEN, CDR2 SYDVKM. Here the CDR3 reads CASIRDRGRWETQYF. The CDR3 DNA reads as TGTGCCAGCATTCGGGACAGGGGTAGGTGGGAGACCCAGTACTTC.

The chain links TRBV7-2 to TRBJ1-2; TRBD1 is a possible D gene (5 bases). In germline, CDR1 is SGHTA, CDR2 FQGNSA. V gave up 1 base and J gave up 3 bases, with 12 bases separating them. The CDR3 extends over 15 amino acids. The CDR3 reads CASSLEWEGYYGYTF. As DNA, the CDR3 is TGTGCCAGCAGCTTAGAGTGGGAGGGGTACTATGGCTACACCTTC.

The chain carries TRBV6-5 and TRBJ2-7; the D gene is possibly TRBD2 (6 bases). The germline CDR1 and CDR2 sequences are MNHEY and SVGAGI. The CDR3 is 14 residues long. V lost 2 bases and J 0 bases, leaving 8 bases between the germline ends. The CDR3 sequence is CASSYRRDSYEQYF. The CDR3, as DNA: TGTGCCAGCAGTTACAGGAGGGACTCCTACGAGCAGTACTTC.

Here the CDR3 DNA reads TGTGCCAGTAGGGACAGGGATTCGAGGGATTCACCCCTCCACTTT. Residues: CASRDRDSRDSPLHF. The chain couples TRBV27 to TRBJ1-6, with 9 nucleotides matching TRBD1. Germline V gene data show CDR1 as MNHEY and CDR2 as SMNVEV (reference sequence). Losses at the gene ends were 9 bases for V and 8 bases for J; bases not matched to a gene: 11. CDR3 length: 15 amino acids.

The chain joins TRBV5-6 to TRBJ1-3; D not resolved. Trimming removed 6 bases from V and 0 bases from J, with 13 bases in between. CDR1 and CDR2 (germline): SGHDT, YYEEEE. The CDR3 runs 15 residues. In nucleotides, the CDR3 is TGTGCCAGCACCCTAAGGCGGAGCTCTGGAAACACCATATATTTT. Translation gives CASTLRRSSGNTIYF.

The chain is built from TRBV25-1 and TRBJ2-7; no definite D call. This CDR3 is built from 11 residues. V lost 5 bases and J 4 bases, leaving 6 bases between the germline ends. Germline V lookup: CDR1 MGHDK, CDR2 SYGVNS. The CDR3 region has the DNA TGTGCCAGCAGTCAACAGTACGAGCAGTACTTC. This codes for CASSQQYEQYF.